Listed below are T cell receptor beta chains from one sample, sequenced in a study of Ad26.COV2.S vaccination and SARS-CoV-2 variants. Sequenced by immunoSEQ multiplex PCR; TCRdb stores in-frame clones only, minus some. The sample shows hundreds of thousands of clones, 70% to 90% of them seen only once. The source material was peripheral blood, sampled in a trial of Ad26.COV2.S vaccine versus placebo. These receptors came from a person aged 18-65 years who received the Ad26.COV2.S COVID-19 vaccine or a placebo. CDR3s include the opening cysteine and the closing phenylalanine or tryptophan. The order of the fields is V gene, CDR3 length, clone size, J gene, CDR3 protein. Size values are once, few and many counts, or a class for expanded clones, and some rows have none.

>TRBV12-3/TRBV12-4|12|NA|TRBJ2-1
CASSRGQNEQFF
>TRBV6-7|17|NA|TRBJ2-4
CASKPGQGVAAKNIQYF
>TRBV2|15|NA|TRBJ1-2
CASSEAAGGNYGHTF
>TRBV5-1|15|NA|TRBJ2-1
CASSLATFSYNEQFF
>TRBV7-9|15|NA|TRBJ1-4
CASSPQLATNEKLFF
>TRBV19|17|NA|TRBJ1-6
CASSLGRQADYNSPLHF
>TRBV18|15|once|TRBJ2-7
CASSPERDSSYEQYF
>TRBV5-1|16|NA|TRBJ2-4
CASSRDTLKDKNIQYF
>TRBV4-2|17|NA|TRBJ1-6
CASSQDQAGLLLSPLHF
>TRBV30|15|NA|TRBJ1-5
CAWSEGGDRNQPQHF
>TRBV25-1|15|NA|TRBJ1-1
CASSESGDLNTEAFF
>TRBV3-1/TRBV3-2|14|NA|TRBJ1-1
CASSGGRGGTEAFF
>TRBV19|16|once|TRBJ1-3
CASSIIGTGSGNTIYF
>TRBV5-4|17|once|TRBJ2-7
CASSSNRQGAQVYEQYF
>TRBV23-1|16|NA|TRBJ2-7
CASSPMRTASSYEQYF
>TRBV5-4|14|NA|TRBJ2-7
CASSFGQGAREQYF
>TRBV14|20|NA|TRBJ1-4
CASSQDPGPGAEATNEKLFF
>TRBV28|15|once|TRBJ1-2
CASSLRGRMGYGYTF
>TRBV3-1/TRBV3-2|14|NA|TRBJ1-5
CASSQGHSNQPQHF
>TRBV7-9|16|NA|TRBJ2-1
CASSFTTGTGGSTAFF
>TRBV20-1|11|once|TRBJ2-7
CSAPTRYEQYF
>TRBV28|14|NA|TRBJ1-1
CASSKRPENTEAFF
>TRBV5-1|15|NA|TRBJ2-1
CASSLDALGNNEQFF
>TRBV7-8|11|NA|TRBJ2-3
CASSRTDTQYF
>TRBV6-5|15|NA|TRBJ2-7
CASSPPGSGREEQYF
>TRBV28|13|NA|TRBJ2-5
CASRTIGERTQYF
>TRBV7-6|15|NA|TRBJ1-4
CASSLAGSTNEKLFF
>TRBV15|17|few|TRBJ1-1
CATSRPGGQGMNTEAFF